These 20 T cell receptor beta chains were sequenced from one sample in a study of blood T cell repertoires in COVID-19. Profiled with immunoSEQ multiplex PCR; TCRdb holds only in-frame clones, not every one. The data show tens of thousands of clones, with about nine tenths seen just once and about 1.5% held by the top ten. Sequencing was performed on peripheral blood. The receptors come from a man aged 55 to 70 with acute or convalescent COVID-19.

This chain uses TRBV5-6 with TRBJ2-7; no reliable D call. Germline lookup yields CDR1 SGHDT and CDR2 YYEEEE. V lost 2 bases, J lost 5 bases, and 5 bases lay in between. This CDR3 has 11 amino acids. CDR3 sequence reads: CASSLNNEQYF. The CDR3 nucleotides are TGTGCCAGCAGCTTAAATAACGAGCAGTACTTC.

The rearrangement uses TRBV5-1 and TRBJ1-1; maybe TRBD1 (6 bases). Germline V gives CDR1 SGHRS, CDR2 YFSETQ. The CDR3 extends over 15 amino acids. V dropped 0 bases and J dropped 1 base, with 10 bases sitting between them. CDR3 in amino acids: CASSLARTENTEAFF. CDR3 DNA sequence: TGCGCCAGCAGCTTGGCCCGGACAGAGAACACTGAAGCTTTCTTT.

The rearrangement joins TRBV24-1 to TRBJ1-1; 8 nucleotides agree with TRBD1. CDR1 is KGHDR, CDR2 SFDVKD, per germline. V shed 5 bases and J 5 bases; nucleotides not matched to a gene: 3. The CDR3 spans 13 residues. CDR3 nucleotides: TGTGCCACCAGTGCCGACAGGGGAACTGAAGCTTTCTTT. Encoded protein: CATSADRGTEAFF.

This chain links TRBV7-9 with TRBJ2-7, with 9 bases aligning to TRBD1. Germline CDR1 is SEHNR and CDR2 is FQNEAQ (reference sequence). The CDR3 is 16 residues long. Trimming cost V 5 bases and J 0 bases; bases outside gene matches: 8. This CDR3 reads CASSGTGTGFSYEQYF. In nucleotides, the CDR3 is TGTGCCAGCAGCGGTACCGGGACAGGGTTCTCCTACGAGCAGTACTTC.

The chain is built from TRBV5-6 and TRBJ2-3; TRBD1 matches 7 bases. The CDR3 covers 12 residues. Trimming at V came to 2 bases and at J to 12 bases, leaving 6 bases not matched to a gene. Germline V gene lookup returns CDR1 SGHDT and CDR2 YYEEEE. The CDR3 DNA is TGTGCCAGCAGCTTAAGACAGGGTTTCCAGTATTTT. This translates into CASSLRQGFQYF. The whole variable domain, remainder taken from reference TRBV5-6 and TRBJ2-3, is DAGVTQSPTHLIKTRGQQVTLRCSPKSGHDTVSWYQQALGQGPQFIFQYYEEEERQRGNFPDRFSGHQFPNYSSELNVNALLLGDSALYLCASSLRQGFQYFGPGTRLTVL.

This clone occurred once. This chain uses TRBV18 with TRBJ1-2, with 7 bases lining up with TRBD1. With V trimmed by 5 bases and J by 4 bases, 4 bases remained unmatched. Germline assignment: CDR1 KGHSH and CDR2 LQKENI. The CDR3 is 13 residues long. The CDR3 DNA reads TGTGCCAGCTCAGAGACAGGGACCTATGGCTACACCTTC. This translates into CASSETGTYGYTF.

This sequence joins TRBV11-3 and TRBJ2-5, with 7 bases that match TRBD2. Germline CDR1 SGHNT, CDR2 YENEEA. The CDR3 has 15 amino acids. The ends lost 5 bases at V and 5 bases at J; junction bases unmatched: 11. This CDR3 reads CASSPGGGAGETQYF. CDR3 DNA: TGTGCCAGCAGCCCCGGGGGAGGGGCAGGGGAGACCCAGTACTTC.

V is TRBV25-1 and J is TRBJ1-6; D is unclear. The CDR3 is 12 residues long. V lost 2 bases and J 10 bases, leaving 6 bases between the germline ends. Germline CDR1 MGHDK, CDR2 SYGVNS. DNA of the CDR3: TGTGCCAGCAGTGAACCGAGGTCACCCCTCCACTTT. Translating it yields CASSEPRSPLHF.

This chain connects TRBV6-6 to TRBJ1-1, with 7 positions matching TRBD1. This CDR3 has 15 residues. Germline CDR1 and CDR2: MNHNY and SVGAGI (reference sequence). V shed 9 bases, J shed 1 base, and the junction held 11 bases outside the gene matches. The CDR3 coding sequence is TGTGCCAGTGGGGTCTCCCGGGACAGGAACACTGAAGCTTTCTTT. As protein: CASGVSRDRNTEAFF.

This chain uses TRBV5-5 with TRBJ1-1; a possible D gene is TRBD1 (6 bases). The V end was cut by 2 bases, the J end by 6 bases, with 11 bases between. CDR1 SGHKS and CDR2 YYEKEE come from the germline V gene (reference sequence). CDR3 length: 13 amino acids. CDR3 amino acids: CASSLAGTPEAFF. The CDR3 bases are TGTGCCAGCAGCTTAGCCGGGACACCTGAAGCTTTCTTT. The whole variable domain, filled in from reference TRBV5-5 and TRBJ1-1, reads DAGVTQSPTHLIKTRGQQVTLRCSPISGHKSVSWYQQVLGQGPQFIFQYYEKEERGRGNFPDRFSARQFPNYSSELNVNALLLGDSALYLCASSLAGTPEAFFGQGTRLTVV.

This sequence joins TRBV29-1 and TRBJ1-2; TRBD1 agrees at 8 bases. V was clipped by 4 bases and J by 7 bases; unmatched bases: 14. Germline V lookup: CDR1 SQVTM, CDR2 ANQGSEA. The CDR3 loop spans 15 amino acids. The CDR3, as DNA: TGCAGCGTTGCGGGACAGGCGAAGGACGGAGGTGGCTACACCTTC. It codes for CSVAGQAKDGGGYTF.

The chain carries TRBV9 and TRBJ1-6; D call uncertain. V was pared by 2 bases and J by 0 bases, with 6 bases between. Germline lookup yields CDR1 SGDLS and CDR2 YYNGEE. The CDR3 contains 15 residues. CDR3 residues: CASSVGSSYNSPLHF. For the CDR3, the DNA is TGTGCCAGCAGCGTCGGGAGCTCCTATAATTCACCCCTCCACTTT.

The sample holds one count of this clone. This rearrangement joins TRBV27 to TRBJ1-5; D is undetermined. V was clipped by 3 bases and J by 0 bases, with 3 bases between them. The CDR3 covers 13 residues. Germline V gives CDR1 MNHEY, CDR2 SMNVEV (reference sequence). CDR3 nucleotide sequence: TGTGCCAGCAGTTTTCTTAGCAATCAGCCCCAGCATTTT. As protein: CASSFLSNQPQHF.

The genes are TRBV5-1 and TRBJ2-1, with 8 positions matching TRBD2. V dropped 6 bases and J dropped 0; count of bases not matched to a gene: 8. The CDR3 is 16 amino acids. CDR1 and CDR2 from the germline V gene are SGHRS and YFSETQ. Here the CDR3 DNA reads TGCGCCAGCACCACCCGGGGGGGAACCTCCTACAATGAGCAGTTCTTC. The encoded protein is CASTTRGGTSYNEQFF.

The chain combines TRBV10-3 with TRBJ2-7, with 11 bases lining up with TRBD1. CDR1 is ENHRY and CDR2 is SYGVKD in the germline V gene. J was trimmed by 2 bases and V by 10 bases; bases with no gene match: 7. This CDR3 has 14 residues. The CDR3 bases are TGTGCCACGGATCCGGGACAGGGGGCCTACGAGCAGTACTTC. This translates into CATDPGQGAYEQYF.

The rearrangement uses TRBV18 and TRBJ1-1, with D tentatively TRBD1 (6 bases). CDR1 is KGHSH, CDR2 LQKENI, per germline. Trimming shortened V by 6 bases and J by 1 base, and 9 bases separated the two germline ends. The CDR3 loop spans 13 amino acids. CDR3 in amino acids: CASSATGNTEAFF. The CDR3 DNA reads TGTGCCAGCTCTGCGACAGGGAACACTGAAGCTTTCTTT.

The rearrangement links TRBV5-6 to TRBJ1-5; D uncertain. This CDR3 is built from 13 residues. Trimming stripped 0 bases from V and 5 bases from J, with 6 bases between. Germline V gives CDR1 SGHDT, CDR2 YYEEEE. CDR3 in DNA: TGTGCCAGCAGCTTGGGTCAGGATCAGCCCCAGCATTTT. As protein: CASSLGQDQPQHF.

The chain employs TRBV7-9 and TRBJ2-2; tentatively, D is TRBD1 (5 bases). Germline CDR1 reads SEHNR; CDR2 reads FQNEAQ (reference sequence). The CDR3 has 13 residues. V was clipped by 4 bases and J by 5 bases, with 8 bases between them. CDR3 DNA: TGTGCCAGCAGCTCGCAGGGAACCGGGGAGCTGTTTTTT. It codes for CASSSQGTGELFF. Drawing the rest from reference TRBV7-9 and TRBJ2-2, the complete variable domain is DTGVSQNPRHKITKRGQNVTFRCDPISEHNRLYWYRQTLGQGPEFLTYFQNEAQLEKSRLLSDRFSAERPKGSFSTLEIQRTEQGDSAMYLCASSSQGTGELFFGEGSRLTVL.

The rearrangement joins TRBV9 to TRBJ1-2, with a tentative D call TRBD1 (6 bases). Germline V gene lookup returns CDR1 SGDLS and CDR2 YYNGEE. This CDR3 is built from 14 residues. Trimming left V 2 bases short and J 4 bases short, with 12 bases between. In nucleotides, the CDR3 is TGTGCCAGCAGCGTGGGAGCGGGGGCCTATGGCTACACCTTC. Translating gives CASSVGAGAYGYTF.

The chain recombines TRBV27 with TRBJ2-1; 9 nucleotides align to TRBD1. Germline values: CDR1 MNHEY, CDR2 SMNVEV (reference sequence). V gave up 6 bases and J gave up 5 bases; unmatched junction bases: 8. The CDR3 is 15 amino acids. CDR3 nucleotides: TGTGCCAGCAGCCCTACCGGGACAGGGAACAATGAGCAGTTCTTC. Protein sequence: CASSPTGTGNNEQFF.